This paragraph reports one T cell receptor beta chain. As yet, its antigen is unknown. TCRdb's table, derived via immunoSEQ multiplex PCR, lists solely in-frame clones and lacks some. Among roughly 5,400 clones listed, 64% were seen once. These data are taken from a study of early stage breast cancer tumors. Study context: Among around 12 ER+/PR+/HER2- tumors, eight were ductal, four lobular. Study-level results: Compared with adjacent normal breast tissue, tumors showed around 2.7-fold greater T cell density and higher clonality. Comparing each tissue with blood distinguished tumor from normal in 14 of 16 patients.

Roughly 18-55 mg of tissue was diced for each tumor. Trimming removed 4 bases from V and 3 bases from J; junction bases left unmatched: 5. In germline, CDR1 is MNHEY, CDR2 SMNVEV (reference sequence). The CDR3 has 15 residues. The chain recombines TRBV27 with TRBJ1-1, with 10 bases lining up with TRBD1. The sample comprised breast tumor tissue. This sequence was found in a person in their fifties or sixties with breast cancer. CDR3 nucleotides: TGTGCCAGCAGTTCGCTCGGACAGGGGGACACTGAAGCTTTCTTT. This translates into CASSSLGQGDTEAFF.